The clone carrying this T cell receptor (beta chain) was detected many times. What it binds is unknown. The data derive from a study of early T cells in non-severe SARS-CoV-2 infection. Study information: With bulk RNA from unsorted whole blood as input, sequencing yielded unpaired chains.

TCRdb fed the 5' RACE reads into MiXCR, producing one record per CDR3 protein. The sample carries about 69,000 distinct CDR3 sequences, around 10% recorded once. Study conclusions and caveats: Missing private and CD4 specificities, VDJdb matching favored anti-spike CD8 responses.

Germline loops: CDR1 SQVTM, CDR2 ANQGSEA. The CDR3 totals 12 residues. V was shortened by 3 bases and J by 5 bases, with 11 bases between the two germline ends. The clonotype comes from an adult who was a healthcare worker with PCR-confirmed SARS-CoV-2 infection or an uninfected control (not recorded which). This rearrangement joins TRBV29-1 to TRBJ2-7; possibly TRBD2 for D (5 bases). The specimen was whole blood, collected at baseline. CDR3 residues: CSVEEDGDEQYF. For the CDR3, the DNA is TGCAGCGTTGAGGAGGACGGGGACGAGCAGTACTTC.